Following are 7 T cell receptor beta chains from one sample sequenced in a study of human T cells and chemical hapten exposure. The sample's time point: patch test 3, about 24 weeks after DPC sensitization. Treatment given: therapeutic diphenylcyclopropenone sensitization with weekly scalp DPC. MiXCR, run by TCRdb on the RACE reads, gives a single entry per CDR3 protein. The sample holds some 71,000 distinct CDR3 sequences, roughly 11% seen once. Specimen: whole blood, collected in connection with sensitization to the hapten diphenylcyclopropenone (DPC). These receptors were taken from a woman between 50 and 59 years old with alopecia areata. Some clones in this sample may be carry-over from other donors' samples.

This chain connects TRBV29-1 to TRBJ2-1; either TRBD1 or TRBD2 may fit D (5 bases each). The CDR3 sequence is 12 residues long. The germline V gene has CDR1 SQVTM and CDR2 ANQGSEA. V lost 7 bases to trimming and J lost 12 bases, with 19 bases between them. CDR3 amino acids: CSAHRGQEVQFF. The CDR3, as DNA: TGCAGCGCCCACCGGGGCCAGGAGGTGCAGTTCTTC.

This chain connects TRBV10-2 to TRBJ1-5, with D possibly TRBD1 on 6 matching bases. This CDR3 is 14 amino acids long. Germline loops: CDR1 WSHSY, CDR2 SAAADI. With 2 bases removed from V and 3 bases from J, the gap between germline ends came to 8 bases. The CDR3, as DNA: TGCGCCAGCAGTGAGCAGGGGCACAATCAGCCCCAGCATTTT. It specifies CASSEQGHNQPQHF.

The V call is TRBV5-5, the J call TRBJ1-5, with unresolved D. Trimming left V 1 base short and J 2 bases short, with 10 bases between. CDR1 SGHKS and CDR2 YYEKEE come from the germline V gene (reference sequence). This CDR3 comprises 15 residues. The CDR3 DNA sequence: TGTGCCAGCAGCTTGTGGGCAGGAGGCAATCAGCCCCAGCATTTT. It codes for CASSLWAGGNQPQHF.

This clonotype was seen many times. This rearrangement joins TRBV20-1 to TRBJ1-5; maybe TRBD1 (6 bases). There are 12 residues in the CDR3. CDR1 and CDR2 from the germline V gene are DFQATT and SNEGSKA (reference sequence). The germline V and J ends were trimmed by 6 bases and 4 bases, with 10 bases remaining between them. CDR3 coding DNA: TGCAGTGCCTGGACAGTGAATCAGCCCCAGCATTTT. It translates to CSAWTVNQPQHF.

The rearrangement links TRBV10-3 to TRBJ1-2; no clear D gene. CDR3 size: 13 residues. Trimming removed 2 bases from V and 6 bases from J, with 10 bases in between. Germline V gene lookup returns CDR1 ENHRY and CDR2 SYGVKD. CDR3 DNA: TGTGCCATCAGTGAGAGGTCAGCGGATGGCTACACCTTC. Protein sequence: CAISERSADGYTF.

This clonotype was seen many times. This chain connects TRBV6-6 to TRBJ2-6; no definite D call. Trimming took 6 bases from V and 7 from J, leaving 10 bases between them. The CDR3 totals 13 residues. Looked up from germline, CDR1 is MNHNY and CDR2 is SVGAGI (reference sequence). The chain's CDR3 is CASSPLTANVLTF. CDR3 bases: TGTGCCAGCAGCCCGTTAACCGCCAACGTCCTGACTTTC.

The chain combines TRBV4-3 with TRBJ1-1; D is unclear. Germline assignment: CDR1 LGHNA and CDR2 YSLEER. V lost 0 bases and J lost 0, with 8 bases in between. The CDR3 has 15 amino acids. The CDR3 sequence: CASSQDGSLNTEAFF. CDR3 nucleotide sequence: TGCGCCAGCAGCCAAGATGGGAGCCTGAACACTGAAGCTTTCTTT.